The source of this TCR beta chain is a study of blood T cells in healthy people across ages. General observations from the study: As age increased, TCR beta diversity per million T cells fell in a roughly linear fashion. The study found TCR beta diversity correlated strongly with naive T cell percentage. A conclusive naive versus antigen-experienced comparison was prevented by the unsorted PBMCs.

CDR3 length: 15 residues. Per the germline V gene, CDR1 is MNHEY and CDR2 is SMNVEV (reference sequence). After removal of 5 bases from V and 7 bases from J, the junction contained 7 bases not matched to a gene. Primed by a sample-barcoded 5' primer and a J-beta primer mix, a second PCR proceeded for roughly 7 to 12 cycles. TCRdb called the 5' RACE reads again in MiXCR, with one record for every CDR3 protein. The data hold roughly 1.6 million distinct CDR3 sequences, with about 35% observed a single time. This clonotype was counted between two and nine times. Its matching antigen is unknown. Material for sequencing was blood. The V gene is TRBV27, the J gene TRBJ2-7, with TRBD2 identical over 14 bases. This receptor was taken from a woman aged 30 to 39 in good health. The CDR3 DNA reads as TGTGCCAGCAGTCCCCGGACTAGCGGGAGGAGAGAGCAGTACTTC. Translating it yields CASSPRTSGRREQYF.